The subject of this entry is one T cell receptor (beta chain). Its antigen is not known. This CDR3 is built from 13 residues. The V end was cut by 1 base, the J end by 2 bases, with 5 bases between. CDR1 and CDR2 from the germline V gene are MDHEN and SYDVKM. This entry belongs to a study of shared clonotypes between healthy human individuals. Study-level information: Samples came from a couple of female and three male donors aged 18 to 49.

Method: immunoSEQ multiplex PCR; TCRdb's copy keeps in-frame clones and lacks some. The profile covers roughly 500,000 clones, with approximately 81% appearing a single time and about an eighth taken by the ten largest. The study enrolled healthy HIV-negative adults without recent acute infections or vaccinations as donors. Study-wide results and caveats: Donors were few, which limited the genetic and exposure-history diversity represented. Donor clonotype sharing was expected to depend on sequencing depth.

The specimen sequenced was PBMCs. The sequence was obtained from a woman between 35 and 50 years old in good health. Some clones in this sample may be carry-over from other donors' samples. The V and J genes are TRBV28 and TRBJ1-2; D is unclear. The CDR3 is CASSLLGNYGYTF. The CDR3 bases are TGTGCCAGCAGTTTATTAGGGAACTATGGCTACACCTTC.